Below are 29 T cell receptor beta chains sequenced from a single sample in a study of control samples from healthy donors and cancer patients (TCRdb year 2020). The library relied on the immunoSEQ multiplex PCR assay. TCRdb's version of the immuneACCESS table is confined to in-frame rearrangements and falls short of the full clone set. An unresolved V gene accounts for under half of the shortfall where checked; the remainder is of unknown origin. The sample has 160,000 or so clones on record, over 90% of them singletons. Together, the top ten hold just over 1% of the sample. The source material was blood. The receptors shown here come from a woman in her twenties or thirties in good health.

The V call is TRBV27, the J call TRBJ1-2; perhaps TRBD1 as D (6 bases). This CDR3 has 14 residues. Germline loops: CDR1 MNHEY, CDR2 SMNVEV (reference sequence). V lost 3 bases to trimming and J lost 1 base, with 9 bases between them. DNA of the CDR3: TGTGCCAGCAGTTTTAAGGGACATAACTATGGCTACACCTTC. Translating gives CASSFKGHNYGYTF.

This chain joins TRBV6-5 and TRBJ1-3, with D maybe TRBD1 (6 bases). Germline CDR1 and CDR2: MNHEY and SVGAGI. Trimming pared 5 bases from V and 3 bases from J, leaving 14 bases between. CDR3 length equals 15 residues. The CDR3 reads CASSRQVDNGNTIYF. The CDR3 DNA sequence: TGTGCCAGCAGTCGACAGGTCGATAATGGAAACACCATATATTTT.

The rearrangement joins TRBV2 to TRBJ1-1, with D hard to call. Looked up from germline, CDR1 is SNHLY and CDR2 is FYNNEI. V dropped 3 bases and J dropped 7 bases, with 9 bases sitting between them. This CDR3 is built from 12 residues. The CDR3 region has the DNA TGTGCCAGCAGTGATTCTAGGATTGAAGCTTTCTTT. It is translated as CASSDSRIEAFF.

The J gene is TRBJ1-2, the V gene TRBV5-4; the match to TRBD1 covers 7 bases. The V and J ends lost 2 bases and 0 bases, in that order; junction bases with no gene match: 13. This CDR3 is built from 18 residues. Germline CDR1 is SGHNT and CDR2 is YYREEE (reference sequence). The DNA for the CDR3 is TGTGCCAGCAGCTTAGGGGGGCCTCGACAGGGAACTAACTATGGCTACACCTTC. Translating it yields CASSLGGPRQGTNYGYTF.

The chain combines TRBV14 with TRBJ2-5; possible D gene TRBD1, 6 bases. The ends were cut back, 4 bases at V and 5 bases at J, with 17 bases in the middle. This CDR3 has 15 residues. CDR1 is SGHDN, CDR2 FVKESK, per germline. In DNA form, the CDR3 reads TGTGCCAGCAGCCCCCTGGCACAGGGTACGGAGACCCAGTACTTC. Translated: CASSPLAQGTETQYF.

The V call is TRBV29-1, the J call TRBJ2-1, with a tentative D call TRBD2 (5 bases). The V end lost 2 bases, the J end lost 0 bases, and 17 bases lay between the germline ends. The CDR3 loop spans 17 amino acids. The germline CDR1 and CDR2 sequences are SQVTM and ANQGSEA. For the CDR3, the DNA is TGCAGCGTTGAAAAAGCGGCACAGTTTTACTCCTACAATGAGCAGTTCTTC. The encoded protein is CSVEKAAQFYSYNEQFF.

The chain combines TRBV4-1 with TRBJ1-1; maybe TRBD1 (5 bases). Between the trimmed V and J ends, which lost 3 bases and 1 base, there was a span of 12 bases. CDR3 length equals 15 residues. CDR1 and CDR2 from the germline V gene are MGHRA and YSYEKL. The CDR3 protein is CASSHVWQGNTEAFF. DNA of the CDR3: TGCGCCAGCAGCCACGTTTGGCAGGGGAACACTGAAGCTTTCTTT.

CDR3 protein: CASSFPPQGIPTDTQYF. The CDR3 coding sequence is TGTGCCAGCAGCTTTCCCCCTCAGGGGATACCCACAGATACGCAGTATTTT. The genes are TRBV11-2 and TRBJ2-3, with a possible D match to TRBD1 (6 bases). The CDR3 is 17 amino acids. Germline CDR1 SGHAT, CDR2 FQNNGV. Trimming stripped 3 bases from V and 2 bases from J, with 18 bases between.

The chain is built from TRBV12-1 and TRBJ2-4; the D segment call TRBD2 is taken from the table without a DNA check. TRBV12-1 is given as a pseudogene. This CDR3 is 17 amino acids long. The CDR3 bases are TGTGCCAGCAGCATTCAGAGGGGGAGGGCTGCCAAAAACATTCAGTACTTC. This gives the protein CASSIQRGRAAKNIQYF.

The chain carries TRBV28 and TRBJ2-6; no definite D call. Trimming left V 7 bases short and J 0 bases short, with 10 bases between. This CDR3 is 15 amino acids long. CDR1 and CDR2 from the germline V gene are MDHEN and SYDVKM. DNA for the CDR3: TGTGCCAGCATAAGTCAGACCTCTGGGGCCAACGTCCTGACTTTC. Translating it yields CASISQTSGANVLTF.

The rearrangement joins TRBV18 to TRBJ1-1; 7 nucleotides agree with TRBD1. The CDR3 runs to 13 residues. Losses at the gene ends were 4 bases for V and 3 bases for J; bases not matched to a gene: 2. Germline V gene lookup returns CDR1 KGHSH and CDR2 LQKENI. The CDR3 nucleotides are TGTGCCAGCTCACTGACAGGGTACACTGAAGCTTTCTTT. Translation gives CASSLTGYTEAFF.

The chain joins TRBV19 to TRBJ2-1, with D tentatively TRBD2 (6 bases). Germline-derived CDR1 and CDR2 are LNHDA and SQIVND (reference sequence). Trimming pared 7 bases from V and 9 bases from J, leaving 13 bases between. CDR3 length equals 12 residues. The CDR3 protein is CASKVGGSEQFF. The DNA of the CDR3 is TGTGCCAGTAAAGTTGGAGGGTCTGAGCAGTTCTTC.

The chain uses TRBV5-1 and TRBJ2-1, with TRBD1 matching over 7 bases. Germline CDR1 is SGHRS and CDR2 is YFSETQ. CDR3 size: 13 residues. With 3 bases clipped from V and 3 bases from J, the junction kept 0 bases outside the gene matches. The CDR3: CASSWDSYNEQFF. The CDR3 DNA reads as TGCGCCAGCAGCTGGGACAGCTACAATGAGCAGTTCTTC.

This clone was recorded once. The chain carries TRBV2 and TRBJ2-7; 9 bases are a match to TRBD1. This CDR3 is 13 amino acids long. J lost 4 bases, V lost 8 bases, and 6 bases had no gene match. Germline assignment: CDR1 SNHLY and CDR2 FYNNEI. The CDR3 nucleotides are TGTGCCAGCTGCTGGACAGGGGCATACGAGCAGTACTTC. This sequence encodes CASCWTGAYEQYF.

The rearrangement uses TRBV28 and TRBJ1-1; 7 nucleotides agree with TRBD1. CDR1 is MDHEN, CDR2 SYDVKM, per germline. The CDR3 is 15 residues long. Unmatched junction bases numbered 12, after V lost 6 bases and J lost 5 bases. CDR3 nucleotides: TGTGCCAGCAGCCCTAGACAGGGACGGTCGACTGAAGCTTTCTTT. As protein: CASSPRQGRSTEAFF.

J is TRBJ2-7 and V is TRBV19; 10 bases line up with TRBD2. Trimming removed 8 bases from V and 6 bases from J; junction bases left unmatched: 10. Germline values: CDR1 LNHDA, CDR2 SQIVND (reference sequence). The CDR3 extends over 14 amino acids. The CDR3 region has the DNA TGTGCCAGTTCGACTAGCGGGCCCTTAGGCGAGCAGTACTTC. Translation gives CASSTSGPLGEQYF.

On this clone itself: Germline and junction disagree at one end, which may indicate a read error. The rearrangement uses TRBV15 and TRBJ1-2; 7 nucleotides align to TRBD1. The CDR3 totals 13 residues. Germline values: CDR1 LNHNV, CDR2 YYDKDF (reference sequence). CDR3 region: CATSREGAYGYTF. The CDR3 nucleotides read TGTGCCACCAGTAGAGAGGGGGCCTATGGCTACACCTTC.

The genes are TRBV28 and TRBJ1-5; perhaps TRBD1 as D (6 bases). Germline-derived CDR1 and CDR2 are MDHEN and SYDVKM. Trimming took 5 bases from V and 4 from J, leaving 15 bases between them. CDR3 length equals 15 residues. The CDR3 here is CASSKQGVRNQPQHF. The CDR3 bases are TGTGCCAGCAGTAAACAGGGAGTTCGTAATCAGCCCCAGCATTTT.

The rearrangement links TRBV6-2 or TRBV6-3 to TRBJ2-2; D gene unclear. This CDR3 comprises 14 residues. Germline CDR1 is MNHEY and CDR2 is SVGEGT. V was trimmed by 4 bases and J by 5 bases, leaving 11 bases between them. The CDR3, as DNA: TGTGCCAGCAGTTCCTACCCCGGAACCGGGGAGCTGTTTTTT. Its translation: CASSSYPGTGELFF.

The rearrangement links TRBV9 to TRBJ1-2, with unresolved D. The CDR3 extends over 13 amino acids. Trimming pared 0 bases from V and 8 bases from J, leaving 11 bases between. CDR1 and CDR2 (germline): SGDLS, YYNGEE. CDR3 sequence reads: CASSVATEGGYTF. CDR3 nucleotides: TGTGCCAGCAGCGTAGCCACCGAAGGCGGCTACACCTTC.

CDR3 coding DNA: TGTGCCAGCAGCTTTCGCCCCCCGGACAGCAAAAATGAAAAACTGTTTTTT. Amino acid sequence: CASSFRPPDSKNEKLFF. The chain is built from TRBV5-6 and TRBJ1-4; D is perhaps TRBD1 (6 bases). The CDR3 has 17 residues. V dropped 2 bases and J dropped 5 bases, with 19 bases sitting between them. The germline CDR1 and CDR2 sequences are SGHDT and YYEEEE.

DNA for the CDR3: TGTGCCAGCAGCTTGGCCGACAGGGGGGAGGCTGAAGCTTTCTTT. Amino acid sequence: CASSLADRGEAEAFF. The chain couples TRBV5-4 to TRBJ1-1, with 9 bases lining up with TRBD1. Germline CDR1 reads SGHNT; CDR2 reads YYREEE (reference sequence). The CDR3 totals 15 residues. The V gene end was trimmed by 0 bases and the J gene end by 6 bases; junction bases not matched to a gene: 6.

The V call is TRBV30, the J call TRBJ2-3; 7 positions agree with TRBD1. CDR3 length equals 14 residues. The ends lost 0 bases at V and 6 bases at J; junction bases unmatched: 6. Germline lookup yields CDR1 GTSNPN and CDR2 SVGIG (reference sequence). The CDR3 protein is CAWSVRRGSDTQYF. Written as DNA, the CDR3 is TGTGCCTGGAGTGTACGCAGGGGGTCGGATACGCAGTATTTT.

This sequence joins TRBV5-4 and TRBJ2-7; unclear D gene. Trimming left V 4 bases short and J 6 bases short, with 8 bases between. The CDR3 is made up of 11 amino acids. Germline V gene data show CDR1 as SGHNT and CDR2 as YYREEE (reference sequence). Here the CDR3 DNA reads TGTGCCAGCAGCACTCTTAGCGAGCAGTACTTC. Translated: CASSTLSEQYF.

V usage is TRBV30 and J usage is TRBJ2-6; D unclear. V was pared by 5 bases and J by 0 bases, with 2 bases between. The germline gives CDR1 GTSNPN, CDR2 SVGIG (reference sequence). The CDR3 length is 12 residues. The CDR3, as DNA: TGTGCCTGGGGCTCTGGGGCCAACGTCCTGACTTTC. Encoded protein: CAWGSGANVLTF.

J is TRBJ1-2 and V is TRBV18; D unresolved. Germline assignment: CDR1 KGHSH and CDR2 LQKENI. The CDR3 is 13 amino acids. V lost 2 bases to trimming and J lost 10 bases, with 14 bases between them. Written as DNA, the CDR3 is TGTGCCAGCTCACCAGGATACAGTGGCCCCTACACCTTC. This encodes CASSPGYSGPYTF.

This sequence joins TRBV30 and TRBJ2-1; D uncertain. Trimming shortened V by 2 bases and J by 6 bases, and 5 bases separated the two germline ends. This CDR3 comprises 11 residues. The germline CDR1 and CDR2 sequences are GTSNPN and SVGIG (reference sequence). CDR3 in DNA: TGTGCCTGGAGTTTATCCAATGAGCAGTTCTTC. Protein: CAWSLSNEQFF.

Here the CDR3 DNA reads TGTGCCAGCAGTTATAGCGGGGGGACCTACAATGAGCAGTTCTTC. It specifies CASSYSGGTYNEQFF. V usage is TRBV6-4 and J usage is TRBJ2-1, with 10 nucleotides matching TRBD2. CDR3 length equals 15 residues. Germline values: CDR1 MRHNA, CDR2 SNTAGT. V was clipped by 5 bases and J by 2 bases; unmatched bases: 3.

This chain links TRBV7-2 with TRBJ1-2, with 7 bases aligning to TRBD1. Looked up from germline, CDR1 is SGHTA and CDR2 is FQGNSA. The CDR3 consists of 13 residues. J was trimmed by 5 bases and V by 3 bases; bases with no gene match: 3. The CDR3 here is CASSFRDSYGYTF. The CDR3 DNA sequence: TGTGCCAGCAGCTTCCGGGACAGTTATGGCTACACCTTC.